This TCR beta chain was recorded in a study of identical twins. General study findings and limits: Twin-shared out-of-frame alpha sequences were enriched for low generation probability.

Each CDR3 protein gets one entry after TCRdb re-called the 5' RACE reads with MiXCR. The table records 1.5 million to 2 million distinct CDR3 sequences, more than 30% of them present only once. This clonotype was observed a handful of times. No antigen is known for it. The TCR sequence derives from a newborn girl in good health. Sample: cord blood.

The CDR3: CASSLTPGVVETQYF. CDR3 coding DNA: TGCGCCAGCAGCTTGACCCCAGGGGTTGTGGAGACCCAGTACTTC. The V and J genes are TRBV5-1 and TRBJ2-5; perhaps TRBD1 as D (6 bases). CDR1 and CDR2 from the germline V gene are SGHRS and YFSETQ. The CDR3 runs 15 residues. V was trimmed by 1 base and J by 5 bases, leaving 15 bases between them.